This record looks at one T cell receptor (beta chain) sequence and its context. This CDR3 has 14 residues. Germline lookup yields CDR1 SGHRS and CDR2 YFSETQ. The V end was cut by 7 bases, the J end by 7 bases, with 15 bases between. In the original processing: Quantification of nucleated cells was approximated via reference gene primer amplification. This table comes from immunoSEQ multiplex PCR, and its TCRdb copy is limited to in-frame clones, with some not included. From that table come the V and J calls and clone size; the DNA was used to work out D and trimming. The sample has about 200,000 clones, roughly nine tenths seen once; the top ten hold roughly 8.4%. These data come from a study of blood T cell repertoires in COVID-19. Study at large: T cells, B-cell-depleted T cells, or PBMCs supplied cDNA or gDNA.

V is TRBV5-1 and J is TRBJ1-6; D call uncertain. Sequenced material: PBMCs or T cells enriched from blood (not recorded which). This TCR came from a woman aged 18-29 years who had recovered from COVID-19. The CDR3 is CASADWGVNSPLHF. The DNA for the CDR3 is TGCGCCAGCGCCGACTGGGGAGTCAATTCACCCCTCCACTTT.